This TCR beta chain was captured by sequencing in a study of T cell changes during pregnancy in multiple sclerosis. Germline-derived CDR1 and CDR2 are SQVTM and ANQGSEA. This CDR3 is built from 10 residues. Trimming pared 4 bases from V and 6 bases from J, leaving 6 bases between. Data came from immunoSEQ multiplex PCR; TCRdb stores just in-frame clones and leaves some out. The sample yields more than 95,000 clones, 90% to 95% seen once. V and J are TRBV29-1 and TRBJ1-2; unclear D gene. The material sequenced was peripheral blood, taken after pregnancy. The clonotype originates from a female donor with multiple sclerosis, enrolled in a pregnancy study. CDR3 DNA: TGCAGCGTTGCCGCGGATGGCTACACCTTC. Translated: CSVAADGYTF.